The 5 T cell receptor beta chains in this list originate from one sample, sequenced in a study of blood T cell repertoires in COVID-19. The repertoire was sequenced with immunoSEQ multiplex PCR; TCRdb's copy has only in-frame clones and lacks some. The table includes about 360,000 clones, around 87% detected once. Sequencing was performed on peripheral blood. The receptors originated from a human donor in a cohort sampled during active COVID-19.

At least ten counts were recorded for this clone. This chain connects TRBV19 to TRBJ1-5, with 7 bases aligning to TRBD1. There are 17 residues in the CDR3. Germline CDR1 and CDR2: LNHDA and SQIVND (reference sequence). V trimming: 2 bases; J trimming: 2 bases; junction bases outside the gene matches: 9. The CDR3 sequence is CASSISGGGGGNQPQHF. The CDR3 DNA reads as TGTGCCAGTAGTATATCAGGAGGAGGGGGCGGCAATCAGCCCCAGCATTTT.

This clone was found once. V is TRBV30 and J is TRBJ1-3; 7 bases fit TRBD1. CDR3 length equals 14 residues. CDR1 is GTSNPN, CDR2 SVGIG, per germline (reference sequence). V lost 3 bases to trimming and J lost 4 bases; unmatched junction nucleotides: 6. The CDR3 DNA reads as TGTGCCTGGAGGAAACAGGGGTACGGAAACACCATATATTTT. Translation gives CAWRKQGYGNTIYF.

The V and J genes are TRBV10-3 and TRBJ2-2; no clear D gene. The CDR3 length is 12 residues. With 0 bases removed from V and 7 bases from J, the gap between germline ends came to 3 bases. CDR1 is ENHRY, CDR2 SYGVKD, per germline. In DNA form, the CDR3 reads TGTGCCATCAGTGAGTCTTACGGGGAGCTGTTTTTT. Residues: CAISESYGELFF.

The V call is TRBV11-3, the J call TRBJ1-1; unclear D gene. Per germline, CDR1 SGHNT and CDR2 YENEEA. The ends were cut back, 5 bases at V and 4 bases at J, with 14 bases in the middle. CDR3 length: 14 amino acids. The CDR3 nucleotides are TGTGCCAGCAGCCCAGGCGGTGGGAGCACTGAAGCTTTCTTT. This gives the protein CASSPGGGSTEAFF.

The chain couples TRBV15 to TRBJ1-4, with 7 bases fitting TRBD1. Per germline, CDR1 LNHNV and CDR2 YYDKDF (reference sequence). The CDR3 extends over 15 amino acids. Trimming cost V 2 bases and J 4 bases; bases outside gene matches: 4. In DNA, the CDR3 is TGTGCCACCAGCAGACCGGGACAGTTTAATGAAAAACTGTTTTTT. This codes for CATSRPGQFNEKLFF.